Given below is one T cell receptor beta chain in context. Its antigen remains unidentified. No qualities accompany the bases; no much larger clone lies one base away. Per the publication, the time point label means: blood at routine non-recurrence follow-up after resection. Without any cell sorting, TCR sequencing was performed on whole RNA extracted either from tumor and nontumor lung tissue or from cryopreserved PBMC samples. Only patients with enough RNA available from two or more tumor regions were chosen for TCR sequencing. Libraries came from 5' RACE. The listed sequencing device is NextSeq 500. To allow correction of PCR and sequencing errors, the TCR library protocol tagged every TCR cDNA molecule with a unique molecular identifier. The paper's processing steps were these. TCR identification, UMI-based error correction and CDR3 extraction were performed with Decombinator tools. TCRs above a frequency of 2 per 1,000, corresponding to the top 1% of the tumor frequency distribution, were defined as expanded. Rényi diversity was computed with the R vegan package after subsampling each repertoire 100 times to 5,000 TCRs. CDR3 similarity networks were built from amino acid triplet string-kernel similarity, connecting CDR3s with pairwise similarity above 0.82. The public reads were run again by TCRdb, first through fastp at Q25 and then through MiXCR, and only productive beta chains were kept. Every distinct CDR3 protein forms one entry, paired with its most common genes and DNA. In this record, the V and J calls reflect TCRdb's handling and not the investigators' own analysis. This sample is represented by approximately 70,000 distinct CDR3 sequences; about 8.2% of them were singletons. Jointly, the top ten make up under 2.5% of the sample.

The data were obtained in a study of spatial heterogeneity in lung cancer (dated by TCRdb to about 2019). About the study as a whole: The donors were approximately 70 patients from the lung TRACERx cohort who had early-stage, untreated non-small cell lung cancer. Follow-up PBMC samples were sequenced whenever available, and the median time to follow-up was roughly 2 years after resection. Beta-chain transcripts were consistently detected in greater numbers than alpha-chain transcripts, which likely reflected higher beta-chain transcript abundance. In the raw uncorrected reads, each unique combination of TCR and UMI appeared more than ten times on average. In non-small cell lung cancer, the study made a quantitative comparison of TCR alpha and beta repertoires among multiple tumor regions, matched nontumor lung and blood. Nonsynonymous mutation counts, determined by whole-exome sequencing of tumor tissue, were related to TCR repertoire features. At surgery, both alpha and beta chains were TCR-sequenced in 220 tumor regions, 63 to 80 matched nontumor lung samples and around 50 PBMC samples.

Overall study results and their limits: Ubiquitous expanded tumor TCRs were detected in blood more often at tumor resection than at routine follow-up. Additional single-cell paired TCR alpha and beta sequencing was considered necessary to confirm, at a functional level, the hypothesis that regional TCRs recognize regional mutations. Only 14 patients were included in comparisons of baseline and follow-up blood repertoires.

For CDR1 and CDR2, the germline V gene lists SGHRS and YFSETQ. The CDR3 sequence holds 12 residues, the cysteine and phenylalanine included. The CDR3 DNA has 36 bases and is translated from base 1. V ends up 4 bases short and J 9 bases short, with an unmatched junction base count of 4. Recombination linked TRBV5-1 to TRBJ2-1; the central 7 bases match TRBD2. The starting material was PBMCs, obtained at follow-up. This sequence was found in a female donor with early-stage non-small cell lung cancer. The CDR3 region: CASSGDYGEQFF. The bases are TGCGCCAGCAGCGGGGACTACGGTGAGCAGTTCTTC. Where the CDR3 stops, the reference TRBV5-1 and TRBJ2-1 genes take over; the full variable domain is KAGVTQTPRYLIKTRGQQVTLSCSPISGHRSVSWYQQTPGQGLQFLFEYFSETQRNKGNFPGRFSGRQFSNSRSEMNVSTLELGDSALYLCASSGDYGEQFFGPGTRLTVL.